The TCR beta chain under discussion was sequenced for a study of T cell responses to AZD1222 COVID-19 vaccine. Sequencing used immunoSEQ multiplex PCR; TCRdb keeps in-frame clones, though not all of them. The sample contains 100,000 or so clones, 82% of which appear only once. The CDR3 runs 12 residues. V lost 3 bases, J lost 2 bases, and 4 bases lay in between. CDR1 and CDR2 from the germline V gene are MGHDK and SYGVNS. V is TRBV25-1 and J is TRBJ1-1; D uncertain. The TCR sequence derives from an adult in good health. This sample comprised peripheral blood, obtained on day 0 of AZD1222 vaccination. CDR3 sequence (DNA): TGTGCCAGCAGTGAGGGAAACACTGAAGCTTTCTTT. It yields the protein CASSEGNTEAFF.